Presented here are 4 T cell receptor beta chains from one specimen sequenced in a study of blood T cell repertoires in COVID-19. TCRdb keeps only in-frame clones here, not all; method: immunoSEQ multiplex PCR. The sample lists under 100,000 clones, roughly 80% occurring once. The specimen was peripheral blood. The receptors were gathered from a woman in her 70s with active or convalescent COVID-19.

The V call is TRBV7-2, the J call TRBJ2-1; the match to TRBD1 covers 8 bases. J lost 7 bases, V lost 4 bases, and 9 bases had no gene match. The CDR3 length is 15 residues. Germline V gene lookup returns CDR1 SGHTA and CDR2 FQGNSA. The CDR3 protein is CASSYQGASMNEQFF. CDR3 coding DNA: TGTGCCAGCAGCTACCAGGGGGCGAGTATGAATGAGCAGTTCTTC.

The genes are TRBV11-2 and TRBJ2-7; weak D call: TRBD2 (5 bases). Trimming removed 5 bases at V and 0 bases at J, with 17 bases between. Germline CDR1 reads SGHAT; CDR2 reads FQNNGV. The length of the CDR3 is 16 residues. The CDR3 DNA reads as TGTGCCAGCAGCCCGAGGGCCCGGACCGACTCCTACGAGCAGTACTTC. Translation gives CASSPRARTDSYEQYF. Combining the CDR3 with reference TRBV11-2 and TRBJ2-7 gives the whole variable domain EAGVAQSPRYKIIEKRQSVAFWCNPISGHATLYWYQQILGQGPKLLIQFQNNGVVDDSQLPKDRFSAERLKGVDSTLKIQPAKLEDSAVYLCASSPRARTDSYEQYFGPGTRLTVT.

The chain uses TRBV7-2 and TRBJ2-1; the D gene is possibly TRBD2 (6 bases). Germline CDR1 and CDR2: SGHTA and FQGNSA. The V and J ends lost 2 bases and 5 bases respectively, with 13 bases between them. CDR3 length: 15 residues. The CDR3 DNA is TGTGCCAGCAGCTTATGGGCGGGGAGTGACAATGAGCAGTTCTTC. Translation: CASSLWAGSDNEQFF.

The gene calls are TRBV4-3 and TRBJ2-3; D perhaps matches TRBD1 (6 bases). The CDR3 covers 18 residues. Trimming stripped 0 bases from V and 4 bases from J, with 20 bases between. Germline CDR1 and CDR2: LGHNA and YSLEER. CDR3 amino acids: CASSQEFITGLLADTQYF. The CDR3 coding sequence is TGCGCCAGCAGCCAAGAGTTTATTACAGGGCTCTTGGCAGATACGCAGTATTTT.